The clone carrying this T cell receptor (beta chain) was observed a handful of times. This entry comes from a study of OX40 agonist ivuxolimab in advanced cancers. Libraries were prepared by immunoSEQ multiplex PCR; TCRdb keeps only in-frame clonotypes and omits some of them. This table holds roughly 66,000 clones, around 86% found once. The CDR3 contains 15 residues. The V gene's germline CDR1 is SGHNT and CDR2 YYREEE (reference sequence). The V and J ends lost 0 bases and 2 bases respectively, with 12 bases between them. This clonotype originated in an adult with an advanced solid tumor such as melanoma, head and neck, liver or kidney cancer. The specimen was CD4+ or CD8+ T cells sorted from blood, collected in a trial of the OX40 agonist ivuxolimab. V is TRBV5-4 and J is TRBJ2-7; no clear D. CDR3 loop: CASSLGPNPAYEQYF. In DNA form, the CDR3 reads TGTGCCAGCAGCTTGGGGCCAAACCCGGCCTACGAGCAGTACTTC. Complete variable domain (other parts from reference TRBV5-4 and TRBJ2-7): ETGVTQSPTHLIKTRGQQVTLRCSSQSGHNTVSWYQQALGQGPQFIFQYYREEENGRGNFPPRFSGLQFPNYSSELNVNALELDDSALYLCASSLGPNPAYEQYFGPGTRLTVT.